This T cell receptor beta chain was recovered during a study of OX40 agonist ivuxolimab in advanced cancers. On this clone itself: What it binds is not known. The sample carries other DNA sequences with the same CDR3.

This CDR3 is 13 amino acids long. V lost 10 bases and J lost 2, with 12 bases in between. From germline, CDR1 is MNHEY and CDR2 SMNVEV (reference sequence). Repertoires were generated with immunoSEQ multiplex PCR, while TCRdb's copy carries only in-frame clones and drops some. The table lists tens of thousands of clones, roughly nine tenths of them singletons. Study outcomes and limitations: Fewer expanded clones were found on average in CD4+ than in CD8+ T cells. Some nonresponders additionally presented with little normalized T-cell clonal expansion. The 0.1-3.0 mg/kg partial responders had among the lowest clonal expansion.

This receptor was obtained from an adult with an advanced solid tumor such as melanoma, head and neck, liver or kidney cancer. The rearrangement uses TRBV27 and TRBJ2-1, with D maybe TRBD2 (6 bases). Sequences were derived from CD4+ or CD8+ T cells sorted from blood, sampled in a trial of the OX40 agonist ivuxolimab. The CDR3 sequence is CATTGATYNEQFF. The CDR3 DNA is TGTGCCACTACGGGAGCCACCTACAATGAGCAGTTCTTC.